Given below is one TCR beta chain in context. Its antigen is currently not known. Base qualities are missing; no much larger clone stands one base away. In the paper's terms, the time point label means: cells obtained before transplantation from donor or recipient. CD3+CD4+ and CD3+CD8+ populations were FACS-sorted from unstimulated pre-transplant donor and recipient cells taken from spleen or lymph nodes. The data were obtained in a study of graft-versus-host responses after intestinal transplantation (dated by TCRdb to the early 2020s). Regarding the study in general: The transplants that recipients received were multivisceral, liver-intestinal, or isolated intestinal. A peak of at least 4% donor T cells among recipient peripheral blood mononuclear cells was the definition used for donor T cell macrochimerism. Bulk TCR-beta CDR3 sequencing was used to track graft-versus-host and host-versus-graft alloreactive T cell clones in the graft, circulation and bone marrow after intestinal transplantation. The cohort enrolled about two dozen intestinal transplant recipients, one of whom was a retransplant, and 3 patients without pretransplant specimens were excluded. All recipients received anti-thymocyte globulin induction followed by maintenance tacrolimus and steroids for around three years. Rather than being sequenced by the commercial service, samples from three later patients were sequenced in-house on an Illumina MiSeq and processed with MiXCR. To identify alloreactive clones, pre-transplant mixed lymphocyte reaction products were sequenced and then compared with unstimulated pre-transplant donor and recipient T cells.

Library construction relied on the immunoSEQ multiplex PCR assay. For most patients, genomic DNA was isolated with the Qiagen DNeasy Blood and Tissue Kit and sent frozen to Adaptive Biotechnologies for TCR sequencing. Adaptive Biotechnologies carried out high-throughput TCR-beta CDR3 sequencing of genomic DNA for most patients. In the authors' own workflow: Adaptive's ImmunoSEQ software supplied the TCR sequencing data for around 19 patients, while MiXCR and VDJtools were used to process a few other patients. To correct CD4 versus CD8 sorting errors, sequences present in both subsets at a frequency ratio below 5:1 were removed. Because the origin of CDR3 nucleotide sequences shared between donor and recipient could not be assigned, those sequences were removed. Alloreactive clones required at least 2-fold expansion over unstimulated cells and minimum CFSE-low frequency of 0.002% (template counts) or 0.001% (read counts). A clone was considered mappable if detected in the sequenced pre-transplant spleen, lymph node, or MLR CFSE-low populations of the donor or recipient. Cumulative frequency of alloreactive clones was calculated as a percentage of all sequences weighted by copy number. TCRdb obtained this table from immuneACCESS and retained in-frame rearrangements with V and J assigned. These tables miss some clones; where compared with another copy, unresolved V genes account for less than half of the shortfall, and the remainder is unexplained. V and J calls and clone size come straight from that table; D and trimming were deduced from the DNA. For this sample there are tens of thousands of clones; about 93% appear just once. The ten top clones hold 1.5% to 2.5% of the sample.

Trimming takes 5 bases off V and 6 bases off J; junction bases not matched to a gene: 5. CDR1 and CDR2 are drawn from the germline V gene: MNHEY, SVGAGI. Inclusive of the bounding cysteine and phenylalanine, the CDR3 is 13 residues long. Only the CDR3 DNA stays, 39 bases, in frame from base 1. The study at large found these results: GvH clones were found in recipient bone marrow, and some of the GvH clones appeared earlier in ileal mucosa or blood, which is consistent with an intestinal mucosal origin. Peak levels of circulating GvH clones were associated with declines in HvG clones early after transplant. Patients with donor T cell macrochimerism had high GvH to HvG T cell clonal ratios in their allografts. The relatively low number and heterogeneity of intestinal transplant patients limited the conclusions.

Recombination connected TRBV6-5 to TRBJ1-2; the junction holds 8 bases that match TRBD1. The source material was unstimulated CD8+ T cells sorted from spleen or lymph node cells, sampled before intestinal transplant. This clonotype was sampled from a human donor who received an intestinal transplant. Here the CDR3 is given as CASSQQGGHGYTF. The DNA sequence is given as TGTGCCAGCAGTCAACAGGGGGGTCATGGCTACACCTTC.